This TCR beta chain was sequenced in a study of Ad26.COV2.S vaccination and SARS-CoV-2 variants. Across the study: The authors gave Ad26.COV2.S intramuscularly, either once or twice 56 days apart. General observations from the study: It was found that vaccine and placebo recipients had similar non-spike TCR breadth. Using TCR breadth and depth analyses may have led to underestimated total T cell responses.

Clones were sequenced by immunoSEQ multiplex PCR, and TCRdb holds only the in-frame ones, with some missing. The data show 350,000 to 500,000 clones, 80% to 95% seen once. For this clone: The antigen remains undetermined.

Treatment: some 20 received Ad26.COV2.S at low or high dose, single or two shots; 5 received placebo; per-sample allocation not given. The investigators took samples on day 63 after the first vaccine or placebo injection. Recruitment in Boston yielded a donor of adult age, 18-55 years. Looked up from germline, CDR1 is SGHRS and CDR2 is YFSETQ. The junction had 7 bases not matched to a gene; V was cut back by 4 bases and J by 5 bases. CDR3 length: 15 residues. The origin of this receptor is a person between 18 and 65 years old who received the Ad26.COV2.S COVID-19 vaccine or a placebo. The input for sequencing was peripheral blood, taken in a trial of Ad26.COV2.S vaccine versus placebo. The chain links TRBV5-1 to TRBJ1-4; 8 bases fit TRBD1. This CDR3 reads CASSQTTGENEKLFF. CDR3 bases: TGCGCCAGCAGCCAAACGACAGGGGAAAATGAAAAACTGTTTTTT.